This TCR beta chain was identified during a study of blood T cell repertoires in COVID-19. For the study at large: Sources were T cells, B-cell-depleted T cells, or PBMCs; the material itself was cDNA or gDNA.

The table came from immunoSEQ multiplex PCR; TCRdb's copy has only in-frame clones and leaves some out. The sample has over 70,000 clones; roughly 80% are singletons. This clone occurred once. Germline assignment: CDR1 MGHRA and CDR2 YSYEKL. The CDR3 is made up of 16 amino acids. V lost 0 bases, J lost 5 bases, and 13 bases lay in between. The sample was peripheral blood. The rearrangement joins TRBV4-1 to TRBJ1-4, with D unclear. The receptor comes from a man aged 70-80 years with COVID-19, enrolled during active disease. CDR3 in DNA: TGCGCCAGCAGCCAAGATTTCCCAAGTGGCAATGAAAAACTGTTTTTT. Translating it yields CASSQDFPSGNEKLFF.